This T cell receptor beta chain is from a study of T cell repertoires in cytomegalovirus infection. Turning to the study itself: Use of recently identified HLA-C-restricted and well-studied HLA-B-restricted CMV epitopes was part of the study. TCR beta signatures that were public indicated CMV infection and matching HLA type.

In TCRdb, the reads were re-called with MiXCR into one record per CDR3 protein. The profile covers roughly 78,000 distinct CDR3 sequences, with 35% to 45% appearing a single time and 90% to 95% taken by the ten largest. In its sample, this clonotype was seen once. The target antigen is unknown. Study conclusions and caveats: HLA-C-restricted CMV clonotypes gave the most frequent clonotype in two of eight donors.

The CDR3 is 15 residues long. V lost 0 bases, J lost 4 bases, and 10 bases lay in between. Germline V gene data show CDR1 as SGDLS and CDR2 as YYNGEE. V is TRBV9 and J is TRBJ2-2; possible D gene TRBD1, 5 bases. The sequencing used CD8+ T cells from cultured PBMCs, collected from culture after CMV antigen stimulation. The sequence derives from a human donor in good health (CMV status not recorded). Some clones in this sample may be carry-over from other donors' samples. Here the CDR3 DNA reads TGTGCCAGCAGCGTAGATCCAGGGTCCACCGGGGAGCTGTTTTTT. Protein sequence: CASSVDPGSTGELFF.